The source of this T cell receptor (beta chain) is a study of blood T cell repertoires in COVID-19. Study in general: The United States, Italy and Spain provided the acute and convalescent COVID-19 samples. Nucleic acid was either cDNA or gDNA, and it came from T cells, B-cell-depleted T cells, or PBMCs.

In the case of this clone: This specimen includes other DNA sequences encoding the same CDR3.

V lost 4 bases to trimming and J lost 7 bases; unmatched junction nucleotides: 3. The CDR3 has 14 residues. Germline V gene sequence: CDR1 SGHRS, CDR2 YFSETQ. Under the authors' procedure: Scientists estimated how many nucleated cells there were by amplifying reference gene primers. The repertoire was sequenced with immunoSEQ multiplex PCR; TCRdb's copy has only in-frame clones and lacks some. The V and J calls and the clone size are those of that table, but D and trimming were determined from the DNA. Of roughly 92,000 clones in the sample, roughly 86% were seen once. Sequencing was carried out using peripheral blood. This clonotype was sampled from a human donor with acute or convalescent COVID-19. The donor label of this sample is uncertain. V and J are TRBV5-1 and TRBJ1-6; 9 nucleotides agree with TRBD1. Here the CDR3 DNA reads TGCGCCAGCAGCGAGGGACAGGGAAATTCACCCCTCCACTTT. Translating gives CASSEGQGNSPLHF.